Below are 28 T cell receptor beta chains sequenced from a single sample in a study of cytomegalovirus exposure and HLA in healthy donors. With 60 Vbeta and 13 Jbeta primers, the PCR was carried out. TCRdb's copy holds only in-frame clones and misses some; the assay was immunoSEQ multiplex PCR. Of 150,000 to 160,000 clones in the sample, 70% to 80% were seen once. Source material: PBMCs. These receptors were obtained from a woman aged 40 to 49 in good health and CMV-seronegative.

The chain links TRBV27 to TRBJ2-3; D might be TRBD2 (7 bases). V lost 3 bases to trimming and J lost 14 bases, with 15 bases between them. The CDR3 has 12 amino acids. Germline loops: CDR1 MNHEY, CDR2 SMNVEV (reference sequence). In nucleotides, the CDR3 is TGTGCCAGCAGTTTGTGGGGGGGGCCGACGTATTTT. Translating gives CASSLWGGPTYF.

The chain combines TRBV5-1 with TRBJ2-1; tentatively, D is TRBD1 (5 bases). Germline V gives CDR1 SGHRS, CDR2 YFSETQ. The CDR3 runs 16 residues. Trimming removed 0 bases from V and 6 bases from J, with 16 bases in between. CDR3 sequence reads: CASSLEGRGTSNEQFF. DNA of the CDR3: TGCGCCAGCAGCTTGGAGGGTAGGGGTACTTCCAATGAGCAGTTCTTC.

This rearrangement joins TRBV29-1 to TRBJ1-2; the match to TRBD1 covers 9 bases. The CDR3 consists of 13 residues. The V gene end was trimmed by 3 bases and the J gene end by 7 bases; junction bases not matched to a gene: 6. Germline V CDR1 and CDR2: SQVTM, ANQGSEA. CDR3 nucleotides: TGCAGCGTTGACGGAACAGGGGGCTCTGGCTACACCTTC. This encodes CSVDGTGGSGYTF.

This clone was seen a few times. DNA of the CDR3: TGCGCCAGCAGCAGGAAAGACCCCGGGACAGGGGTTAAAGGCACTGAAGCTTTCTTT. This translates into CASSRKDPGTGVKGTEAFF. The rearrangement uses TRBV5-1 and TRBJ1-1; 10 nucleotides align to TRBD1. In germline, CDR1 is SGHRS, CDR2 YFSETQ. V was clipped by 4 bases and J by 4 bases; unmatched bases: 19. CDR3 length: 19 residues.

The V gene is TRBV7-9, the J gene TRBJ2-5, with 8 bases identical to TRBD1. V lost 8 bases to trimming and J lost 4 bases; unmatched junction nucleotides: 9. Germline assignment: CDR1 SEHNR and CDR2 FQNEAQ (reference sequence). This CDR3 comprises 14 residues. CDR3 amino acids: CASQGTGLVETQYF. The CDR3 bases are TGTGCCAGCCAAGGGACAGGTCTGGTAGAGACCCAGTACTTC.

This clone occurred once. The chain uses TRBV7-6 and TRBJ2-5; TRBD1 might be the D (6 bases). The CDR3 contains 16 residues. V lost 1 base, J lost 0 bases, and 12 bases lay in between. CDR1 and CDR2 (germline): SGHVS, FNYEAQ. The CDR3 loop reads CASSLDPGTNQETQYF. In DNA, the CDR3 is TGTGCCAGCAGCTTAGACCCCGGGACAAACCAAGAGACCCAGTACTTC.

This rearrangement joins TRBV5-1 to TRBJ2-1; no reliable D call. CDR3 size: 14 residues. Germline-derived CDR1 and CDR2 are SGHRS and YFSETQ. The V gene lost 0 bases and the J gene lost 0 bases, with 4 bases spanning the gap. The CDR3 DNA follows: TGCGCCAGCAGCTTGGACAGCTCCTACAATGAGCAGTTCTTC. Its protein is CASSLDSSYNEQFF.

DNA of the CDR3: TGCGCCAGCAGCTTCTGGGCGGGGACCAACTACGAGCAGTACTTC. It yields the protein CASSFWAGTNYEQYF. V and J are TRBV5-1 and TRBJ2-7; maybe TRBD2 (6 bases). The CDR3 has 15 amino acids. Trimming cost V 2 bases and J 3 bases, with 15 bases left between them. Germline CDR1 is SGHRS and CDR2 is YFSETQ. Complete variable domain (other parts from reference TRBV5-1 and TRBJ2-7): KAGVTQTPRYLIKTRGQQVTLSCSPISGHRSVSWYQQTPGQGLQFLFEYFSETQRNKGNFPGRFSGRQFSNSRSEMNVSTLELGDSALYLCASSFWAGTNYEQYFGPGTRLTVT.

The chain recombines TRBV5-1 with TRBJ2-3, with D unclear. There are 15 residues in the CDR3. Per the germline V gene, CDR1 is SGHRS and CDR2 is YFSETQ. The V end was cut by 0 bases, the J end by 0 bases, with 8 bases between. In nucleotides, the CDR3 is TGCGCCAGCAGCTTGGGACTTACTAGCACAGATACGCAGTATTTT. Its protein product is CASSLGLTSTDTQYF.

This clone appeared a single time. Germline and junction disagree at one end, which may indicate a read error. V usage is TRBV28 and J usage is TRBJ1-2; 7 bases line up with TRBD1. The CDR3 consists of 21 residues. Looked up from germline, CDR1 is MDHEN and CDR2 is SYDVKM. As DNA, the CDR3 is TGTGCCAACAGTTTAGGTGGGGACAGTCTCCTGGGGTTCGGTACTAACTATGGCTACACCTTC. It yields the protein CANSLGGDSLLGFGTNYGYTF.

The rearrangement links TRBV5-1 to TRBJ2-1; D not resolved. Germline CDR1 reads SGHRS; CDR2 reads YFSETQ. The CDR3 length is 12 residues. V was clipped by 1 base and J by 8 bases, with 7 bases between them. The CDR3 protein is CASSLPSDEQFF. DNA for the CDR3: TGCGCCAGCAGCTTGCCCTCGGATGAGCAGTTCTTC.

The rearrangement joins TRBV5-6 to TRBJ1-3, with TRBD1 identical over 11 bases. In germline, CDR1 is SGHDT, CDR2 YYEEEE. The CDR3 is made up of 18 amino acids. V lost 3 bases, J lost 0 bases, and 8 bases stayed unmatched. CDR3 bases: TGTGCCAGCAGCTCACTCCGGGACAGGGGGTTCTCTGGAAACACCATATATTTT. Its protein is CASSSLRDRGFSGNTIYF. Complete variable domain (other parts from reference TRBV5-6 and TRBJ1-3): DAGVTQSPTHLIKTRGQQVTLRCSPKSGHDTVSWYQQALGQGPQFIFQYYEEEERQRGNFPDRFSGHQFPNYSSELNVNALLLGDSALYLCASSSLRDRGFSGNTIYFGEGSWLTVV.

The chain employs TRBV27 and TRBJ2-7; tentatively, D is TRBD2 (5 bases). This CDR3 has 16 residues. Trimming shortened V by 1 base and J by 6 bases, and 19 bases separated the two germline ends. Germline V gene sequence: CDR1 MNHEY, CDR2 SMNVEV (reference sequence). The CDR3 here is CASSLWYGENPGEQYF. As DNA, the CDR3 is TGTGCCAGCAGTTTATGGTACGGGGAGAACCCGGGCGAGCAGTACTTC.

This clone was seen a handful of times. The chain combines TRBV7-9 with TRBJ1-2; D gene unclear. Trimming removed 1 base from V and 0 bases from J, with 6 bases in between. The CDR3 spans 14 residues. Germline CDR1 is SEHNR and CDR2 is FQNEAQ (reference sequence). This CDR3 reads CASSLVSANYGYTF. The DNA for the CDR3 is TGTGCCAGCAGCTTAGTTTCAGCTAACTATGGCTACACCTTC.

The chain carries TRBV30 and TRBJ1-1; D is unclear. This CDR3 is built from 14 residues. In germline, CDR1 is GTSNPN, CDR2 SVGIG (reference sequence). V was clipped by 1 base and J by 1 base, with 10 bases between them. Written as DNA, the CDR3 is TGTGCCTGGAGTGCCCCCCGGGGGAACACTGAAGCTTTCTTT. Its translation: CAWSAPRGNTEAFF.

The chain employs TRBV5-1 and TRBJ2-7; 8 nucleotides align to TRBD1. V lost 2 bases to trimming and J lost 5 bases; unmatched junction nucleotides: 6. Germline CDR1 SGHRS, CDR2 YFSETQ. This CDR3 comprises 14 residues. The chain's CDR3 is CASSLQGGWDEQYF. The CDR3, as DNA: TGCGCCAGCAGCTTACAGGGGGGATGGGACGAGCAGTACTTC. Full variable domain (rest looked up from reference TRBV5-1 and TRBJ2-7): KAGVTQTPRYLIKTRGQQVTLSCSPISGHRSVSWYQQTPGQGLQFLFEYFSETQRNKGNFPGRFSGRQFSNSRSEMNVSTLELGDSALYLCASSLQGGWDEQYFGPGTRLTVT.

This chain uses TRBV7-4 with TRBJ2-1; D is uncertain. The germline gives CDR1 SGHVT, CDR2 SQSDAQ. Trimming removed 5 bases from V and 9 bases from J, with 11 bases in between. CDR3 length equals 12 residues. For the CDR3, the DNA is TGTGCCAGCAGCACCCTAGGATCTGAGCAGTTCTTC. As protein: CASSTLGSEQFF.

The table lists this clone with a count of one. This chain joins TRBV6-4 and TRBJ2-5, with 8 bases fitting TRBD2. The V gene's germline CDR1 is MRHNA and CDR2 SNTAGT. CDR3 length: 14 amino acids. After removal of 7 bases from V and 5 bases from J, the junction contained 9 bases not matched to a gene. The CDR3 region is CASTPSGRRETQYF. The CDR3 DNA is TGTGCCAGCACCCCCAGCGGGAGACGGGAGACCCAGTACTTC.

The rearrangement uses TRBV29-1 and TRBJ2-7, with a weak D call TRBD2 (6 bases). V lost 0 bases and J lost 2, with 14 bases in between. Germline CDR1 and CDR2: SQVTM and ANQGSEA. The CDR3 runs 15 residues. This CDR3 is CSVEDRRGRTYEQYF. The CDR3 bases are TGCAGCGTTGAAGATCGGCGGGGTCGAACCTACGAGCAGTACTTC.

The rearrangement uses TRBV28 and TRBJ1-2; tentative D call: TRBD1 (6 bases). Trimming took 1 base from V and 3 from J, leaving 9 bases between them. There are 14 residues in the CDR3. CDR1 is MDHEN, CDR2 SYDVKM, per germline. The CDR3 DNA reads as TGTGCCAGCAGTTTATATAAGGGGGACTATGGCTACACCTTC. This codes for CASSLYKGDYGYTF.

The chain joins TRBV28 to TRBJ1-3; D unresolved. The CDR3 covers 14 residues. CDR1 is MDHEN and CDR2 is SYDVKM in the germline V gene. Trimming cost V 3 bases and J 4 bases, with 10 bases left between them. CDR3 bases: TGTGCCAGCAGTTTTTCGGGAGGAGGAAACACCATATATTTT. Translation gives CASSFSGGGNTIYF.

Only a few counts were recorded for this clone. The CDR3 sequence is CASSLGLAQVMTQYF. DNA of the CDR3: TGTGCCAGCAGCTTAGGATTGGCCCAAGTGATGACCCAGTACTTC. The V gene is TRBV7-9, the J gene TRBJ2-5, with no clear D. The germline V gene encodes CDR1 SEHNR and CDR2 FQNEAQ (reference sequence). CDR3 length equals 15 residues. V shed 1 base and J shed 7 bases, with 16 bases lying between them.

J is TRBJ2-3 and V is TRBV5-1, with D perhaps matching TRBD2 (7 bases). The CDR3 sequence is 15 residues long. CDR1 is SGHRS and CDR2 is YFSETQ in the germline V gene. V was trimmed by 2 bases and J by 1 base, leaving 11 bases between them. CDR3 bases: TGCGCCAGCAGCTTAGGGGGGGGTGGCACAGATACGCAGTATTTT. Encoded protein: CASSLGGGGTDTQYF.

Only one count was recorded for this clone. CDR3 loop: CASRQRGFGNTIYF. CDR3 coding DNA: TGTGCCAGCAGGCAGCGGGGCTTTGGAAACACCATATATTTT. V is TRBV2 and J is TRBJ1-3; maybe TRBD1 (5 bases). Germline-derived CDR1 and CDR2 are SNHLY and FYNNEI. CDR3 length equals 14 residues. The V gene lost 6 bases and the J gene lost 3 bases, with 12 bases spanning the gap. The complete variable domain, with remaining parts taken from reference TRBV2 and TRBJ1-3, reads EPEVTQTPSHQVTQMGQEVILRCVPISNHLYFYWYRQILGQKVEFLVSFYNNEISEKSEIFDDQFSVERPDGSNFTLKIRSTKLEDSAMYFCASRQRGFGNTIYFGEGSWLTVV.

The V call is TRBV5-1, the J call TRBJ2-3; TRBD2 matches 11 bases. This CDR3 has 16 residues. Germline V lookup: CDR1 SGHRS, CDR2 YFSETQ. V dropped 0 bases and J dropped 2; count of bases not matched to a gene: 2. Here the CDR3 DNA reads TGCGCCAGCAGCTTGGAACTAGCGGGAGCCACAGATACGCAGTATTTT. This sequence encodes CASSLELAGATDTQYF.

The chain combines TRBV7-9 with TRBJ1-1; TRBD1 aligns across 7 bases. Germline V gene lookup returns CDR1 SEHNR and CDR2 FQNEAQ (reference sequence). The CDR3 has 13 residues. J lost 4 bases, V lost 5 bases, and 4 bases had no gene match. This chain's CDR3 is CASSQQGTTEAFF. DNA of the CDR3: TGTGCCAGCAGCCAACAGGGGACCACTGAAGCTTTCTTT.

The chain employs TRBV10-3 and TRBJ2-1; perhaps TRBD2 as D (6 bases). The V end was cut by 4 bases, the J end by 5 bases, with 9 bases between. Germline CDR1 is ENHRY and CDR2 is SYGVKD. This CDR3 region has 13 residues. CDR3 protein: CAISGGLNNEQFF. DNA for the CDR3: TGTGCCATCAGTGGGGGACTGAACAATGAGCAGTTCTTC.

Only a few counts were recorded for this clone. The chain is built from TRBV7-9 and TRBJ2-7, with D possibly being TRBD2 (5 bases). V lost 7 bases and J 1 base, leaving 11 bases between the germline ends. CDR1 and CDR2 (germline): SEHNR, FQNEAQ (reference sequence). This CDR3 has 13 residues. This chain's CDR3 is CASTDEGSYEQYF. The CDR3 DNA reads as TGTGCCAGCACCGACGAGGGATCCTACGAGCAGTACTTC.